One sample yielded the 15 T cell receptor beta chains listed below, sequenced in a study of blood T cell repertoires in COVID-19. This table comes from immunoSEQ multiplex PCR, and its TCRdb copy is limited to in-frame clones, with some not included. The sample yields hundreds of thousands of clones, about 88% seen once. Sequenced input: peripheral blood. The source is a woman in her thirties or forties who had recovered from COVID-19.

The genes are TRBV4-1 and TRBJ1-2; 7 positions match TRBD1. V shed 0 bases and J 8 bases; nucleotides not matched to a gene: 9. The V gene's germline CDR1 is MGHRA and CDR2 YSYEKL. The CDR3 consists of 15 residues. The CDR3 sequence is CASSQDSGGRNGYTF. CDR3 nucleotide sequence: TGCGCCAGCAGCCAAGATTCAGGGGGGAGGAACGGCTACACCTTC.

The genes are TRBV5-4 and TRBJ1-4, with a tentative D call TRBD1 (6 bases). The CDR3 runs 15 residues. Between the trimmed V and J ends, which lost 4 bases and 9 bases, there was a span of 19 bases. Germline V gives CDR1 SGHNT, CDR2 YYREEE (reference sequence). The CDR3 DNA follows: TGTGCCAGCAGCGGGGGCGGCCAGGTCGGGCAAAAACTGTTTTTT. This encodes CASSGGGQVGQKLFF.

This rearrangement joins TRBV7-2 to TRBJ2-2; the D gene is possibly TRBD2 (5 bases). This CDR3 has 12 residues. V was trimmed by 5 bases and J by 7 bases, leaving 8 bases between them. Per germline, CDR1 SGHTA and CDR2 FQGNSA. This CDR3 is CASSMEVGELFF. The CDR3, as DNA: TGTGCCAGCAGCATGGAGGTCGGGGAGCTGTTTTTT. The full variable domain, in which reference TRBV7-2 and TRBJ2-2 provide the parts outside the CDR3, is GAGVSQSPSNKVTEKGKDVELRCDPISGHTALYWYRQSLGQGLEFLIYFQGNSAPDKSGLPSDRFSAERTGGSVSTLTIQRTQQEDSAVYLCASSMEVGELFFGEGSRLTVL.

Comments on this clone: Different DNA sequences within this sample yield the same CDR3. The V gene is TRBV19, the J gene TRBJ2-5, with D possibly matching TRBD1 (5 bases). The CDR3 spans 15 residues. Per the germline V gene, CDR1 is LNHDA and CDR2 is SQIVND (reference sequence). The V end lost 3 bases, the J end lost 5 bases, and 16 bases lay between the germline ends. The CDR3 DNA follows: TGTGCCAGTAGTATTGGGGCAGGGCCCGGGGAGACCCAGTACTTC. This sequence encodes CASSIGAGPGETQYF.

The chain recombines TRBV7-8 with TRBJ2-6; D may be TRBD2 (5 bases). V lost 5 bases and J 4 bases, leaving 18 bases between the germline ends. CDR1 SGHVS and CDR2 FQNEAQ come from the germline V gene. The length of the CDR3 is 17 residues. CDR3 sequence: CASSLRHGEGGANVLTF. In DNA, the CDR3 is TGTGCCAGCAGCCTTCGACACGGCGAGGGAGGGGCCAACGTCCTGACTTTC. The full variable domain, its missing parts supplied by reference TRBV7-8 and TRBJ2-6, is GAGVSQSPRYKVAKRGQDVALRCDPISGHVSLFWYQQALGQGPEFLTYFQNEAQLDKSGLPSDRFFAERPEGSVSTLKIQRTQQEDSAVYLCASSLRHGEGGANVLTFGAGSRLTVL.

CDR3 residues: CASSERGGPRDEQFF. Written as DNA, the CDR3 is TGTGCCAGCAGTGAAAGGGGGGGTCCTCGGGATGAGCAGTTCTTC. J is TRBJ2-1 and V is TRBV25-1, with D tentatively TRBD2 (7 bases). Trimming took 2 bases from V and 8 from J, leaving 16 bases between them. The CDR3 runs 15 residues. CDR1 MGHDK and CDR2 SYGVNS come from the germline V gene.

This clone was observed a single time. The rearrangement joins TRBV4-2 to TRBJ2-2, with 11 bases that match TRBD2. The junction had 6 bases not matched to a gene; V was cut back by 4 bases and J by 2 bases. The CDR3 loop spans 17 amino acids. Germline loops: CDR1 LGHNA, CDR2 YNFKEQ. The CDR3 region has the DNA TGTGCCAGCAGCCCGCCACTAGCGGGAGACAACACCGGGGAGCTGTTTTTT. Translation: CASSPPLAGDNTGELFF.

The chain couples TRBV21-1 to TRBJ2-5; TRBD2 is the table's D call, not checked against the DNA. TRBV21-1 is a documented pseudogene. There are 14 residues in the CDR3. In nucleotides, the CDR3 is TGTGCCAGCAGCAATGGGGGGGAGAAGGAGACCCAGTACTTC. Translated, it gives CASSNGGEKETQYF.

V gene TRBV11-2 combines with J gene TRBJ1-6; 7 positions match TRBD1. Germline loops: CDR1 SGHAT, CDR2 FQNNGV. The CDR3 contains 17 residues. With V trimmed by 5 bases and J by 10 bases, 17 bases remained unmatched. The CDR3 reads CASSPGPKGAGWSPLHF. CDR3 bases: TGTGCCAGCAGCCCGGGACCGAAGGGGGCCGGATGGTCACCCCTCCACTTT.

This rearrangement joins TRBV4-3 to TRBJ1-5, with D uncertain. V lost 1 base to trimming and J lost 8 bases, with 12 bases between them. Germline V lookup: CDR1 LGHNA, CDR2 YSLEER. The CDR3 spans 14 residues. The CDR3 reads CASSQGSVGEPQHF. CDR3 in DNA: TGCGCCAGCAGCCAAGGGTCGGTCGGGGAGCCCCAGCATTTT.

The chain couples TRBV5-5 to TRBJ2-7, with 10 bases aligning to TRBD2. Losses at the gene ends were 0 bases for V and 5 bases for J; bases not matched to a gene: 8. Germline CDR1 reads SGHKS; CDR2 reads YYEKEE (reference sequence). This CDR3 region has 16 residues. CDR3 in DNA: TGTGCCAGCAGCTTGGTTGGGCTAGCGGGAGTAGACGAGCAGTACTTC. This sequence encodes CASSLVGLAGVDEQYF. Filled out from reference TRBV5-5 and TRBJ2-7, the complete variable domain reads DAGVTQSPTHLIKTRGQQVTLRCSPISGHKSVSWYQQVLGQGPQFIFQYYEKEERGRGNFPDRFSARQFPNYSSELNVNALLLGDSALYLCASSLVGLAGVDEQYFGPGTRLTVT.

J is TRBJ2-7 and V is TRBV10-3; 9 nucleotides match TRBD1. The CDR3 sequence is 17 residues long. Germline V gives CDR1 ENHRY, CDR2 SYGVKD. Unmatched junction bases numbered 21, after V lost 11 bases and J lost 4 bases. The CDR3 coding sequence is TGTGCCGCCCGGGACAGGGAGTTCTCCCCATCTCCTTACGAGCAGTACTTC. This sequence encodes CAARDREFSPSPYEQYF.

The rearrangement joins TRBV3-1 (or the pseudogene TRBV3-2) to TRBJ2-7; TRBD2 is a possible D gene (5 bases). The germline V and J ends were trimmed by 0 bases and 2 bases, with 11 bases remaining between them. This CDR3 region has 15 residues. Germline V gene sequence: CDR1 LGHDT, CDR2 YNNKEL (reference sequence). This chain's CDR3 is CASSQEGWRTYEQYF. The CDR3, as DNA: TGTGCCAGCAGCCAAGAGGGGTGGAGGACCTACGAGCAGTACTTC.

This chain joins TRBV19 and TRBJ2-4, with 10 bases aligning to TRBD1. The CDR3 totals 15 residues. Per germline, CDR1 LNHDA and CDR2 SQIVND (reference sequence). Trimming took 0 bases from V and 7 from J; bases not matched to a gene: 3. In DNA, the CDR3 is TGTGCCAGTAGTATAGAGACAGGGGGCCGGAACATTCAGTACTTC. Translating it yields CASSIETGGRNIQYF.

The chain links TRBV4-2 to TRBJ1-2, with a possible D match to TRBD1 (6 bases). Germline V CDR1 and CDR2: LGHNA, YNFKEQ. V was trimmed by 1 base and J by 0 bases, leaving 18 bases between them. The CDR3 sequence is 18 residues long. The CDR3 bases are TGTGCCAGCAGCCAAGGGACCGGTTGGGGACAAGCTAACTATGGCTACACCTTC. Encoded protein: CASSQGTGWGQANYGYTF.